The subject of this entry is one TCR beta chain. Its antigen is undetermined. This PCR relied on a set of 60 Vbeta primers and 13 Jbeta primers. TCRdb's table, derived via immunoSEQ multiplex PCR, lists solely in-frame clones and lacks some. The sample contains 90,000 to 100,000 clones, roughly a tenth of which appear only once. This sample was included in a study of cytomegalovirus exposure and HLA in healthy donors. Overall study results and limits: Analyzed later, most CMV-associated TCR beta chains appeared HLA-restricted.

This CDR3 has 16 amino acids. Germline loops: CDR1 SGHTA, CDR2 FQGNSA. The V and J ends lost 5 bases and 1 base, in that order; junction bases with no gene match: 7. Material for sequencing was PBMCs. This sequence was found in a man between 45 and 60 years old in good health and CMV-seropositive. This chain joins TRBV7-2 and TRBJ1-1; 10 bases agree with TRBD1. The CDR3: CASSVGQGRSNTEAFF. The CDR3, as DNA: TGTGCCAGCAGCGTGGGACAGGGGCGCTCGAACACTGAAGCTTTCTTT. The variable domain in full, completed from reference TRBV7-2 and TRBJ1-1, reads GAGVSQSPSNKVTEKGKDVELRCDPISGHTALYWYRQSLGQGLEFLIYFQGNSAPDKSGLPSDRFSAERTGGSVSTLTIQRTQQEDSAVYLCASSVGQGRSNTEAFFGQGTRLTVV.